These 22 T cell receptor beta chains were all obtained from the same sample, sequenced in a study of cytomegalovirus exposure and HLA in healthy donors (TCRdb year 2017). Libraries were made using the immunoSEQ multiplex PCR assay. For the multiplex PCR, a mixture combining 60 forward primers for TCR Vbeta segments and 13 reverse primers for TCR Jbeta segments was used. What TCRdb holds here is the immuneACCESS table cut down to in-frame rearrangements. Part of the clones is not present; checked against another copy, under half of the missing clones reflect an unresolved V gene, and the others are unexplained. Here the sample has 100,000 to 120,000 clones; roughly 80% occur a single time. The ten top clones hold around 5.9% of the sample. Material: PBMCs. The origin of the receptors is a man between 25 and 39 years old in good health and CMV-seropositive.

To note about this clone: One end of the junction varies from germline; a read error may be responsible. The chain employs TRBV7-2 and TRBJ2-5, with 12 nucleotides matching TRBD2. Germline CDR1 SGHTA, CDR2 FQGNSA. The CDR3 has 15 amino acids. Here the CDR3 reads CASNFGLAGRETRYF. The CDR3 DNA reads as TGTGCCAGCAACTTCGGACTAGCGGGGAGGGAGACCCGGTACTTC.

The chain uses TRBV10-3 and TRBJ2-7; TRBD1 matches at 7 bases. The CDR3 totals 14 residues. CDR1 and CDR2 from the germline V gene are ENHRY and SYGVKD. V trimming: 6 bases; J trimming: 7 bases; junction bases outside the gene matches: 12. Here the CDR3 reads CAIREPGQSGEQYF. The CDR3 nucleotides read TGTGCCATCAGGGAGCCGGGACAGTCTGGGGAGCAGTACTTC.

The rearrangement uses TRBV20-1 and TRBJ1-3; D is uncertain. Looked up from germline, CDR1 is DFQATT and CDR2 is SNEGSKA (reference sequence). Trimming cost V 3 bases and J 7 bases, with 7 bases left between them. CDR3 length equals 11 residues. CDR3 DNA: TGCAGTGCTAGCTTTTTCAACACCATATATTTT. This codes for CSASFFNTIYF.

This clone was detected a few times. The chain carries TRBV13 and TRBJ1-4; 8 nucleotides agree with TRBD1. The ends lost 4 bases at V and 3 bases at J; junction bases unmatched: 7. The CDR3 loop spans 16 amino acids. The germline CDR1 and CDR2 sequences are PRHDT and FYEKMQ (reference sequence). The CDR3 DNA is TGTGCCAGCAGCTCAGAAACAGGGGGAGCTAATGAAAAACTGTTTTTT. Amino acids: CASSSETGGANEKLFF. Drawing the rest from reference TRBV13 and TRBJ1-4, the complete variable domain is AAGVIQSPRHLIKEKRETATLKCYPIPRHDTVYWYQQGPGQDPQFLISFYEKMQSDKGSIPDRFSAQQFSDYHSELNMSSLELGDSALYFCASSSETGGANEKLFFGSGTQLSVL.

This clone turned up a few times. CDR3 DNA: TGCGCCAGCAGCCAAGAAAACTGGGGGGGCCCAAAGGGGGAGCTGTTTTTT. It translates to CASSQENWGGPKGELFF. This chain connects TRBV4-1 to TRBJ2-2; TRBD2 might be the D (7 bases). The CDR3 consists of 17 residues. Germline V CDR1 and CDR2: MGHRA, YSYEKL. The ends were cut back, 0 bases at V and 8 bases at J, with 19 bases in the middle.

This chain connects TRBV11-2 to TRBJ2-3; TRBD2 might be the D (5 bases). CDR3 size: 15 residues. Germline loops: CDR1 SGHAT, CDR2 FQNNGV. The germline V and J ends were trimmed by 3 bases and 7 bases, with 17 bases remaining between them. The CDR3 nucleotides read TGTGCCAGCAGCTTTGACGAAAGACGGGATTATACGCAGTATTTT. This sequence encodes CASSFDERRDYTQYF. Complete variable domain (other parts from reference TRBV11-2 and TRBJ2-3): EAGVAQSPRYKIIEKRQSVAFWCNPISGHATLYWYQQILGQGPKLLIQFQNNGVVDDSQLPKDRFSAERLKGVDSTLKIQPAKLEDSAVYLCASSFDERRDYTQYFGPGTRLTVL.

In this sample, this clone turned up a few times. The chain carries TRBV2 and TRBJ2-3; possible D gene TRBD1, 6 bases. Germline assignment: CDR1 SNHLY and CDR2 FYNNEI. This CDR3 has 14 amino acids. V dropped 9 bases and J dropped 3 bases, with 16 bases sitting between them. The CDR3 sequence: CARRGQGNTDTQYF. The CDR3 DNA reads TGTGCCAGACGTGGGCAGGGGAATACAGATACGCAGTATTTT.

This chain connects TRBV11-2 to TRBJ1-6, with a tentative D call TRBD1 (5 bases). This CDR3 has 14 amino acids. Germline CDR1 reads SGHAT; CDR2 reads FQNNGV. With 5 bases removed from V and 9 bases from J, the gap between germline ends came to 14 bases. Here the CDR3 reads CASSPGGEASPLHF. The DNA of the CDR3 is TGTGCCAGCAGCCCGGGAGGGGAGGCTTCACCCCTCCACTTT. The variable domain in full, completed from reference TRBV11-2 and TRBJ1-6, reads EAGVAQSPRYKIIEKRQSVAFWCNPISGHATLYWYQQILGQGPKLLIQFQNNGVVDDSQLPKDRFSAERLKGVDSTLKIQPAKLEDSAVYLCASSPGGEASPLHFGNGTRLTVT.

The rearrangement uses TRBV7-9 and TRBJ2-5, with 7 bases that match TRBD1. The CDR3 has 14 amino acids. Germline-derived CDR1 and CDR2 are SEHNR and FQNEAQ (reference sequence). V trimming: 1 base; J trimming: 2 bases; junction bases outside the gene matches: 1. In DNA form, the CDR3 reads TGTGCCAGCAGCTTAGGGGACAGTCAAGAGACCCAGTACTTC. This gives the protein CASSLGDSQETQYF.

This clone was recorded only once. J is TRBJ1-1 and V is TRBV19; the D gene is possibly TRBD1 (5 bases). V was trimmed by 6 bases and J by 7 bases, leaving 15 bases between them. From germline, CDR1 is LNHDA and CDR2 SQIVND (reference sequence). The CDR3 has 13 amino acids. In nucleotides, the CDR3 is TGTGCCAGTAGCATCAATGGGGGGGGTGAAGCTTTCTTT. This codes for CASSINGGGEAFF.

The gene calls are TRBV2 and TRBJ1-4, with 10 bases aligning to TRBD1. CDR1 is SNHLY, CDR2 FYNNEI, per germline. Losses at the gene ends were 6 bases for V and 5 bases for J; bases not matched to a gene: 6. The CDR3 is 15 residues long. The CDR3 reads CASRYDRGRNEKLFF. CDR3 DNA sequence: TGTGCCAGCAGATACGACAGGGGGCGGAATGAAAAACTGTTTTTT.

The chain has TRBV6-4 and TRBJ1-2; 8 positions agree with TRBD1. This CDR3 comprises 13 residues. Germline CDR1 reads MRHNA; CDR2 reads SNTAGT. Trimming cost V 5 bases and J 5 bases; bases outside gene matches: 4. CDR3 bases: TGTGCCAGCAGTAACACAGGGGGATATGGCTACACCTTC. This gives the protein CASSNTGGYGYTF.

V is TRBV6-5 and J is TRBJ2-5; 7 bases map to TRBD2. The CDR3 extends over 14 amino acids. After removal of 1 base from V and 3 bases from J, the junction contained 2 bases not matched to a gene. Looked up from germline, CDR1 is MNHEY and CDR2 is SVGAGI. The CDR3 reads CASSYWGGKETQYF. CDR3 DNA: TGTGCCAGCAGTTACTGGGGGGGGAAAGAGACCCAGTACTTC.

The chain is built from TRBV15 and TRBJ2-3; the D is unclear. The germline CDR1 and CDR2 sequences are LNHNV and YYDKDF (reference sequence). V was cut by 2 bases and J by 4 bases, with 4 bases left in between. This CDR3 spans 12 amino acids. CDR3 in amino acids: CATSRPADTQYF. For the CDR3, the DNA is TGTGCCACCAGCAGACCAGCAGATACGCAGTATTTT.

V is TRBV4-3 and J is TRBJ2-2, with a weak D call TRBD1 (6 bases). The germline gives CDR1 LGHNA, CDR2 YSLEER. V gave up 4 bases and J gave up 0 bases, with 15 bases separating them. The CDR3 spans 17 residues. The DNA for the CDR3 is TGCGCCAGCAGCCCCCTCCCACAGGGTTCGAACACCGGGGAGCTGTTTTTT. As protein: CASSPLPQGSNTGELFF.

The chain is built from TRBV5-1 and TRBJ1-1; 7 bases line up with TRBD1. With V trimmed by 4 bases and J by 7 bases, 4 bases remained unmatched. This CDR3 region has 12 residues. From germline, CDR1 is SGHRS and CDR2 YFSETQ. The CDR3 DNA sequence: TGCGCCAGCAGCCTCGACAGGGTTGAAGCTTTCTTT. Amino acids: CASSLDRVEAFF.

CDR3 bases: TGTGCCAGCAGCTTAACCAGGGGCACAGATACGCAGTATTTT. Amino acid sequence: CASSLTRGTDTQYF. The rearrangement uses TRBV7-3 and TRBJ2-3; tentative D call: TRBD1 (5 bases). From germline, CDR1 is SGHTA and CDR2 FQGTGA. This CDR3 region has 14 residues. Trimming removed 0 bases from V and 1 base from J, with 5 bases in between.

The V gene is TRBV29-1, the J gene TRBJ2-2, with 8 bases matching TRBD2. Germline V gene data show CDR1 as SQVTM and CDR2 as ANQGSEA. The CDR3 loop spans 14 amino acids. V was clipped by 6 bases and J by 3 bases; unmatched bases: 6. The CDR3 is CSVATSGDTGELFF. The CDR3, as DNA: TGCAGCGTAGCAACTAGCGGTGACACCGGGGAGCTGTTTTTT.

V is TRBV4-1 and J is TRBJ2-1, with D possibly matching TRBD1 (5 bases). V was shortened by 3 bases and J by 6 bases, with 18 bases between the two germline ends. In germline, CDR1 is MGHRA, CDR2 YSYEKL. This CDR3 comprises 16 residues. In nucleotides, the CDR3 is TGCGCCAGCAGCCAGGGTCTGGGGCCCCAACCCAATGAGCAGTTCTTC. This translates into CASSQGLGPQPNEQFF.

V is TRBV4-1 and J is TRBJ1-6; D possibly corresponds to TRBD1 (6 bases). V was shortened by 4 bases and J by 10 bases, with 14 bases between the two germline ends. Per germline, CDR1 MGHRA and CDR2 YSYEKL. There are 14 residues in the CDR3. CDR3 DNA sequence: TGCGCCAGCAGCCCCAAGGGGGGGAACTCACCCCTCCACTTT. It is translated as CASSPKGGNSPLHF.

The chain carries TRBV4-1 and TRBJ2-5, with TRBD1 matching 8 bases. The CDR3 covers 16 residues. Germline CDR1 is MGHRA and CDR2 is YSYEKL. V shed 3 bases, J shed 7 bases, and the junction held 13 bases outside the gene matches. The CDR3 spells CASSQDPWTGKGTQYF. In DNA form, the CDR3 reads TGCGCCAGCAGCCAGGACCCGTGGACAGGGAAGGGGACCCAGTACTTC.

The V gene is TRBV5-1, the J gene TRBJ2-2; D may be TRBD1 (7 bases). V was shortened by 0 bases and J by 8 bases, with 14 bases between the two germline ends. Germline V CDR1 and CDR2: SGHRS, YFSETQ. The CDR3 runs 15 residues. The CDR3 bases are TGCGCCAGCAGCTTGGCGGAGGGGGCGCGAGGGGAGCTGTTTTTT. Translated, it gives CASSLAEGARGELFF.